A selection of T cell receptor beta chains follows, all from one sample in a study of Graves' ophthalmopathy and Graves' hyperthyroidism. From the multiplex PCR reads, TCRdb called clonotypes with MiXCR, one entry per CDR3 protein. In the table there are hundreds of thousands of distinct CDR3 sequences, over 40% of which are singletons. The sample comprised peripheral blood. The receptors were sampled from an adult man with Graves' ophthalmopathy. The CDR3 runs from the conserved cysteine through the conserved F or W. The D gene is left open where the match is weak. Rows give clone size only sometimes, using once, few, many, or a class for an expanded clone.

D	V	J	size	DNA	CDR3
-	TRBV5-8	TRBJ2-5	many	TGTGCCAGCATGGGTCGGATCATTATTTGG	CASMGRIIIW
-	TRBV5-1	TRBJ2-2	-	TGCGCCAGCAGTTTTCAGGGGCAAACCGGGGAGCTGTTTTTT	CASSFQGQTGELFF
TRBD1	TRBV5-1	TRBJ2-7	many	TGCGCCAGCAGCCCGACAGGGTATGGGAACGAGCAGTACTTC	CASSPTGYGNEQYF
-	TRBV9	TRBJ1-2	-	TGTGCCAGCAGCGCGCGGGGGAATTTCGGCTACACCTTC	CASSARGNFGYTF
-	TRBV4-3	TRBJ1-6	many	TGCGCCAGCAGAGTCGGCAGGACGACACCGGGCTCACCCCTCCACTTT	CASRVGRTTPGSPLHF
-	TRBV2	TRBJ1-2	-	TGTGCCAGCAGTTTGACTAGCGGGGTGTACTATGGCTACACCTTC	CASSLTSGVYYGYTF
-	TRBV7-9	TRBJ1-5	many	TGTGCCAGCAGCTCATCCTCAGGGAATCAGCCCCAGCATTTT	CASSSSSGNQPQHF
TRBD2	TRBV12-5	TRBJ2-7	few	TGTGCTAGTGGTTTCGGGAGCGGGGACGAGCAGTACTTC	CASGFGSGDEQYF
-	TRBV7-8	TRBJ1-2	many	TGTGCCAGCAGCTTAGCGGGGGGTAGTAGCTATGGCTACACCTTC	CASSLAGGSSYGYTF
-	TRBV5-6	TRBJ1-2	-	TGTGCCAGCAGCCAAGTTGGGGAAGGCTACACCTTC	CASSQVGEGYTF
TRBD1	TRBV12-3/TRBV12-4	TRBJ1-2	-	TGTGCCAGCAGGGACGGACAGGGCTATGGCTACACCTTC	CASRDGQGYGYTF
TRBD1	TRBV7-2	TRBJ1-6	many	TGTGCCAGCAGCTCTCCCGCAGGGGGAATGAATAATTCACCCCTCCACTTT	CASSSPAGGMNNSPLHF
TRBD1	TRBV7-9	TRBJ1-5	-	TGTGCCAGCAGCCCGCGGGACAGCAACGACCAAGAGACCCAGCATTTT	CASSPRDSNDQETQHF
-	TRBV10-3	TRBJ1-4	many	TGTGCCACTACCCCGGGACAAGGGTCCAATGAAAAACTGTTTTTT	CATTPGQGSNEKLFF
-	TRBV7-9	TRBJ1-1	many	TGTGCCAGCAGCTTAGGGGGGGGAGTGAACACTGAAGCTTTCTTT	CASSLGGGVNTEAFF
TRBD1	TRBV4-1	TRBJ2-2	many	TGCGCCAGCAGCCTGGGACAGGAAACCGGGGAGCTGTTTTTT	CASSLGQETGELFF
-	TRBV13	TRBJ2-7	few	TGTGCCAGCTCAGATAGTAGTCAGCAGTACTTC	CASSDSSQQYF
TRBD1	TRBV19	TRBJ1-5	many	TGTGCCAGTAGTGTGGGACAGGGGAGTAATCAGCCCCAGCATTTT	CASSVGQGSNQPQHF
-	TRBV5-4	TRBJ1-4	-	TGCGCCAGCAGCCAACCCGGACAGCCTAATGAAAAACTGTTTTTT	CASSQPGQPNEKLFF
-	TRBV4-2	TRBJ2-6	many	TGTGCCAGCAGCCAAGGGGGTGTTGGGGCCAACGTCCTGACTTTC	CASSQGGVGANVLTF
TRBD2	TRBV12-3/TRBV12-4	TRBJ2-7	-	TGTGCCAGCAGTTTACGGCTAGCGGGAGATGTCTACGAGCAGTACTTC	CASSLRLAGDVYEQYF
TRBD2	TRBV5-1	TRBJ2-2	many	TGCGCCAGCAGCTTGGCCGGGACTAGTCTGTCCGGGGAGCTGTTTTTT	CASSLAGTSLSGELFF
-	TRBV27	TRBJ1-1	-	TGTGCCAGCAGTTTCTCACATCTCGGTACTGAAGCTTTCTTT	CASSFSHLGTEAFF
-	TRBV20-1	TRBJ2-5	many	TGCAGTGCTCTCAGGGCAGGGGCTCAAGAGACCCAGTACTTC	CSALRAGAQETQYF
TRBD1	TRBV12-3/TRBV12-4	TRBJ2-5	-	TGTGCCAGCAGTCCACAGGGGGAATGGCAAGAGACCCAGTACTTC	CASSPQGEWQETQYF
TRBD1	TRBV5-1	TRBJ1-3	-	TGCGCCAGCAGCTTGGGTGGGGGACAGACTGGAAACACCATATATTTT	CASSLGGGQTGNTIYF